Following are 14 T cell receptor beta chains from one sample sequenced in a study of T cell responses to AZD1222 COVID-19 vaccine. Method: immunoSEQ multiplex PCR; TCRdb's copy keeps in-frame clones and lacks some. The sample lists approximately 88,000 clones, around 92% occurring once. Material: peripheral blood, obtained on day 0 of AZD1222 vaccination. Source of these receptors: an adult in good health.

This chain connects TRBV18 to TRBJ1-1, with 11 bases lining up with TRBD1. CDR1 is KGHSH and CDR2 is LQKENI in the germline V gene. The junction had 2 bases not matched to a gene; V was cut back by 4 bases and J by 1 base. The CDR3 loop spans 15 amino acids. The CDR3 DNA reads TGTGCCAGCTCACACGGGACAGGGGGGAACACTGAAGCTTTCTTT. Amino acids: CASSHGTGGNTEAFF.

The chain carries TRBV29-1 and TRBJ1-5, with TRBD1 matching over 7 bases. The junction had 10 bases not matched to a gene; V was cut back by 3 bases and J by 2 bases. Germline CDR1 is SQVTM and CDR2 is ANQGSEA. The CDR3 spans 16 residues. The CDR3 DNA follows: TGCAGCGTTGAGACAGGGACATTGTACGGCAATCAGCCCCAGCATTTT. This translates into CSVETGTLYGNQPQHF.

A single count supports this clone. The chain joins TRBV4-2 to TRBJ1-4; no clear D. In germline, CDR1 is LGHNA, CDR2 YNFKEQ. This CDR3 has 15 amino acids. V was cut by 0 bases and J by 8 bases, with 13 bases left in between. Written as DNA, the CDR3 is TGTGCCAGCAGCCAAGATTTAATAGGGAGGGAAAAACTGTTTTTT. Translation: CASSQDLIGREKLFF.

This clone was seen only once. The rearrangement links TRBV29-1 to TRBJ2-3; TRBD2 matches at 9 bases. Trimming at V came to 2 bases and at J to 10 bases, leaving 10 bases not matched to a gene. Germline-derived CDR1 and CDR2 are SQVTM and ANQGSEA. The length of the CDR3 is 14 residues. The CDR3 loop is CSVELLASGIAQYF. CDR3 nucleotides: TGCAGCGTTGAACTCCTGGCTAGCGGGATAGCGCAGTATTTT.

The chain is built from TRBV5-1 and TRBJ1-1; D uncertain. CDR3 length: 13 amino acids. CDR1 is SGHRS and CDR2 is YFSETQ in the germline V gene. Trimming pared 3 bases from V and 1 base from J, leaving 7 bases between. This CDR3 is CASSSDSNTEAFF. Here the CDR3 DNA reads TGCGCCAGCAGCTCAGATTCGAACACTGAAGCTTTCTTT.

The V call is TRBV27, the J call TRBJ2-1; D gene uncertain. The CDR3 extends over 16 amino acids. V gave up 4 bases and J gave up 1 base, with 14 bases separating them. CDR1 and CDR2 (germline): MNHEY, SMNVEV (reference sequence). The CDR3, as DNA: TGTGCCAGCAGTTCCATTGGGTTCGGGTCCTACAATGAGCAGTTCTTC. Amino acids: CASSSIGFGSYNEQFF.

The chain combines TRBV5-1 with TRBJ1-5, with D perhaps TRBD1 (5 bases). The germline gives CDR1 SGHRS, CDR2 YFSETQ. The V end was cut by 0 bases, the J end by 6 bases, with 13 bases between. The CDR3 covers 15 residues. The CDR3 DNA is TGCGCCAGCAGCTTGGGGCCGCAGGGTGGTCAGCCCCAGCATTTT. It encodes CASSLGPQGGQPQHF.

V is TRBV14 and J is TRBJ2-3; D may match TRBD1 or TRBD2 (5 bases each). The germline CDR1 and CDR2 sequences are SGHDN and FVKESK. Trimming pared 4 bases from V and 7 bases from J, leaving 18 bases between. The CDR3 runs 15 residues. The CDR3 loop is CASSPGSPRLNTQYF. The CDR3 nucleotides read TGTGCCAGCAGCCCAGGGAGTCCCCGTTTAAATACGCAGTATTTT.

This chain links TRBV19 with TRBJ1-4; D perhaps matches TRBD1 (6 bases). The V gene lost 10 bases and the J gene lost 0 bases, with 12 bases spanning the gap. CDR1 LNHDA and CDR2 SQIVND come from the germline V gene (reference sequence). The CDR3 sequence is 14 residues long. The CDR3 loop is CATRRTATNEKLFF. In DNA form, the CDR3 reads TGTGCCACCCGAAGGACAGCAACTAATGAAAAACTGTTTTTT.

This clone appeared a few times. The chain is built from TRBV28 and TRBJ1-3; no clear D. V was clipped by 4 bases and J by 0 bases, with 10 bases between them. Germline V CDR1 and CDR2: MDHEN, SYDVKM. The CDR3 has 15 residues. The CDR3 loop is CASSSGIYSGNTIYF. The CDR3 DNA follows: TGTGCCAGCAGTTCCGGGATTTACTCTGGAAACACCATATATTTT.

The chain uses TRBV3-1 (or the pseudogene TRBV3-2) and TRBJ2-5; D might be TRBD2 (5 bases). Trimming removed 1 base from V and 5 bases from J, with 11 bases in between. CDR1 is LGHDT and CDR2 is YNNKEL in the germline V gene (reference sequence). The CDR3 consists of 14 residues. CDR3 nucleotide sequence: TGTGCCAGCAGCCAAGGCTGGGCGGGTGAGACCCAGTACTTC. Its protein is CASSQGWAGETQYF.

The chain combines TRBV5-1 with TRBJ1-4, with D unclear. Germline V gene lookup returns CDR1 SGHRS and CDR2 YFSETQ. CDR3 size: 15 residues. V gave up 4 bases and J gave up 0 bases, with 10 bases separating them. The CDR3 sequence: CASSQNTATNEKLFF. DNA for the CDR3: TGCGCCAGCAGCCAGAACACAGCAACTAATGAAAAACTGTTTTTT.

The J gene is TRBJ2-7, the V gene TRBV6-5; D is tentatively TRBD1 or TRBD2 (6 bases each). CDR1 and CDR2 from the germline V gene are MNHEY and SVGAGI. The V and J ends lost 2 bases and 1 base respectively, with 12 bases between them. This CDR3 contains 15 residues. CDR3 coding DNA: TGTGCCAGCAGTTACAGGCAGGGGACTTCCTACGAGCAGTACTTC. It is translated as CASSYRQGTSYEQYF.

The CDR3 loop reads CASRRQGLQETQYF. The CDR3 coding sequence is TGTGCCAGCAGACGACAGGGCCTCCAAGAGACCCAGTACTTC. This rearrangement joins TRBV11-1 to TRBJ2-5, with TRBD1 identical over 7 bases. There are 14 residues in the CDR3. V shed 6 bases, J shed 1 base, and the junction held 5 bases outside the gene matches. Germline V gene data show CDR1 as SGHAT and CDR2 as FQDESV (reference sequence).